This T cell receptor beta chain was identified in a study of Ad26.COV2.S vaccination and SARS-CoV-2 variants. General study findings and limits: Reportedly, spike-specific CD8+ and CD4+ T cell responses achieved substantial breadth once vaccination had taken place. Vaccine and placebo recipients had similar non-spike TCR breadth.

Clones were read by immunoSEQ multiplex PCR, and TCRdb kept only the in-frame ones, dropping some. The sample holds about 350,000 clones, 88% seen once. As for treatment: roughly 20 received Ad26.COV2.S at low or high dose, single or two shots; 5 received placebo; per-sample allocation not given. Samples were taken on day 63 after the first vaccine or placebo injection. A Boston adult aged 18-55 years was the donor. The shot given was an Ad26 vector that makes Wuhan-strain SARS-CoV-2 spike. On this clone: Its target is not known.

The V gene end was trimmed by 0 bases and the J gene end by 2 bases; junction bases not matched to a gene: 4. This CDR3 region has 18 residues. Germline CDR1 MNHEY, CDR2 SVGEGT. J is TRBJ1-6 and V is TRBV6-2 or TRBV6-3, with TRBD1 matching over 10 bases. The sequence was collected from a person aged 18-65 years who received the Ad26.COV2.S COVID-19 vaccine or a placebo. Source: peripheral blood, taken in a trial of Ad26.COV2.S vaccine versus placebo. The CDR3: CASSYSRTGGTYNSPLHF. The DNA of the CDR3 is TGTGCCAGCAGTTACTCCCGGACAGGGGGGACCTATAATTCACCCCTCCACTTT.